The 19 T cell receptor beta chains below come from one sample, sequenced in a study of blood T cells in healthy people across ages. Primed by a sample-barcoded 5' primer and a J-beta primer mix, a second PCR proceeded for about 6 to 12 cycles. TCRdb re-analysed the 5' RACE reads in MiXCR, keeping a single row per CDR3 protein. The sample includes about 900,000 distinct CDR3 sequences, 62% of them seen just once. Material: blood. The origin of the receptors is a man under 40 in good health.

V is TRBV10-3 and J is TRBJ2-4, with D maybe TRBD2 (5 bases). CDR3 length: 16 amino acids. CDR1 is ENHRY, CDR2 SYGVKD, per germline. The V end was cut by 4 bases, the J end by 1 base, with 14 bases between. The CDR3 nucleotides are TGTGCCATCAGTGGCAAGGATTCGGGGGCCAAAAACATTCAGTACTTC. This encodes CAISGKDSGAKNIQYF.

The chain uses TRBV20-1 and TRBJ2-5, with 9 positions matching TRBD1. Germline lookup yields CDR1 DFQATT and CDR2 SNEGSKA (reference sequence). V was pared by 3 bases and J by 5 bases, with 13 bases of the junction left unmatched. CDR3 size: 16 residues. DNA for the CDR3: TGCAGTGCTAGGTTCCCCGGGACAGGGAGAACGGAGACCCAGTACTTC. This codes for CSARFPGTGRTETQYF.

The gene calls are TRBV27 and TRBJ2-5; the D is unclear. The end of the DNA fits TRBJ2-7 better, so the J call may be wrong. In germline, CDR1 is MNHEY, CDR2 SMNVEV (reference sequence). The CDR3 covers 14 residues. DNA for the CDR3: TGTGCCAGCAGTCCACAATCTAGCTCCTACGAGCAGTACTTC. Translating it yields CASSPQSSSYEQYF.

In DNA, the CDR3 is TGTGCCAGCAGCTTAGCGGGGGGCCTTCAAGAGACCCAGTACTTC. It specifies CASSLAGGLQETQYF. This chain joins TRBV7-8 and TRBJ2-7, with D perhaps TRBD1 or TRBD2 (6 bases each). The DNA end favors TRBJ2-5, so the J call may be wrong. Germline assignment: CDR1 SGHVS and CDR2 FQNEAQ. The CDR3 is made up of 15 amino acids.

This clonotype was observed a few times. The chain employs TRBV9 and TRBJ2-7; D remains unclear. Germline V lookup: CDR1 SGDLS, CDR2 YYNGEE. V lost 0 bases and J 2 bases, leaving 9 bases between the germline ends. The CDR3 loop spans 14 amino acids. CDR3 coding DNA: TGTGCCAGCAGCGTAGACCCGAGTACCTACGAGCAGTACTTC. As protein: CASSVDPSTYEQYF.

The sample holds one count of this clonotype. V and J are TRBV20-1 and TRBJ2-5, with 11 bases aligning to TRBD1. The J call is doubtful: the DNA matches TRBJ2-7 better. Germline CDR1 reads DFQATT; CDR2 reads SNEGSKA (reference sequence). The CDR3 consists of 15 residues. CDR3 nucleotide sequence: TGCAGTGCTAGATCCTGGACAGGGGGCGTGTACGAGCAGTACTTC. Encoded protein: CSARSWTGGVYEQYF.

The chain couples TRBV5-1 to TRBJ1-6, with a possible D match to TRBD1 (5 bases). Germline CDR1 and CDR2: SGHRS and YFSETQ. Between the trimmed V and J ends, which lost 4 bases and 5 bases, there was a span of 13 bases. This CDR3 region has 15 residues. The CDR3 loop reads CASSQRPGNNSPLHF. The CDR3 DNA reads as TGCGCCAGCAGCCAGCGGCCAGGGAATAATTCACCCCTCCACTTT.

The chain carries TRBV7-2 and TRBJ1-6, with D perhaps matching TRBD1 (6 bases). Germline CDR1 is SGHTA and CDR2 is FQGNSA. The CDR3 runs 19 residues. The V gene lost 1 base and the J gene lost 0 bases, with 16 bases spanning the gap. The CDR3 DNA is TGTGCCAGCAGCTTAGGGGTAGGGGACACCTACTCCTATAATTCACCCCTCCACTTT. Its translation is CASSLGVGDTYSYNSPLHF.

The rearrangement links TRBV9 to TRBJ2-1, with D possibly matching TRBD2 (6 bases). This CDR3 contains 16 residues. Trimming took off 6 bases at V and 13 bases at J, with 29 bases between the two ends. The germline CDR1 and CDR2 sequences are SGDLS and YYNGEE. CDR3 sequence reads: CASTESWGGQGETQFF. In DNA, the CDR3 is TGTGCCAGCACCGAAAGTTGGGGAGGCCAGGGAGAGACCCAGTTCTTC.

The CDR3 DNA reads TGTGCCAGCAGTGACCGTGGACATCAGCCCCAGCATTTT. It specifies CASSDRGHQPQHF. The chain joins TRBV25-1 to TRBJ1-5, with D unresolved. The germline CDR1 and CDR2 sequences are MGHDK and SYGVNS. V was cut by 3 bases and J by 5 bases, with 8 bases left in between. The CDR3 runs 13 residues. The full variable domain, its missing parts supplied by reference TRBV25-1 and TRBJ1-5, is EADIYQTPRYLVIGTGKKITLECSQTMGHDKMYWYQQDPGMELHLIHYSYGVNSTEKGDLSSESTVSRIRTEHFPLTLESARPSHTSQYLCASSDRGHQPQHFGDGTRLSIL.

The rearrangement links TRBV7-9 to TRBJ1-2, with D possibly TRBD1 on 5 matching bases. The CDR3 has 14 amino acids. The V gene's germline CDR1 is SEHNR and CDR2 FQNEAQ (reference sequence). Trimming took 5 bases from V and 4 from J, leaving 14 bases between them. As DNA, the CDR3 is TGTGCCAGCAGCCAGGGCGGGCAGCCCTATGGCTACACCTTC. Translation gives CASSQGGQPYGYTF.

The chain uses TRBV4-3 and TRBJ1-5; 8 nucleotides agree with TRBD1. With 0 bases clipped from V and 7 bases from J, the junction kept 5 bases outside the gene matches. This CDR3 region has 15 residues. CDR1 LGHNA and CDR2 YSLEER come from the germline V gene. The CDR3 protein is CASSQDDRGRQPQHF. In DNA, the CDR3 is TGCGCCAGCAGCCAAGACGACAGGGGAAGGCAGCCCCAGCATTTT.

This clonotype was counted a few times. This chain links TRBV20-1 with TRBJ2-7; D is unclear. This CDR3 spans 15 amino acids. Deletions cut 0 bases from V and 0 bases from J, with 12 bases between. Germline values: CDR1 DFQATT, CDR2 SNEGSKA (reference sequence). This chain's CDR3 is CSARDRSGSSYEQYF. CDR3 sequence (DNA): TGCAGTGCTAGAGATCGGAGTGGTAGCTCCTACGAGCAGTACTTC.

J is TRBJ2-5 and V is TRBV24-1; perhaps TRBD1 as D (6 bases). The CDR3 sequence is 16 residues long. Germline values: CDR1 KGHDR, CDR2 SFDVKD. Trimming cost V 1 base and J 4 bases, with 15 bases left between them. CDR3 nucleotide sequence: TGTGCCACCAGTGATTTTCGAACAGGGAATGTAGAGACCCAGTACTTC. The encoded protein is CATSDFRTGNVETQYF.

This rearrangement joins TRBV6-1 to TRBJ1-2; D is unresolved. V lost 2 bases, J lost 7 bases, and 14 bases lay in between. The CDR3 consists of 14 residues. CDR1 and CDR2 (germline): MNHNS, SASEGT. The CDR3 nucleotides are TGTGCCAGCAGTGAAACGCGGAATGGTGGTGGCTACACCTTC. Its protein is CASSETRNGGGYTF.

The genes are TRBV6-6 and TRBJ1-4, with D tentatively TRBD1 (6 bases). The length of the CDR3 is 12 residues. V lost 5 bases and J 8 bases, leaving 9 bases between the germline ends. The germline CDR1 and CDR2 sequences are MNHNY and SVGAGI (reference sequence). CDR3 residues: CASSRGREKLFF. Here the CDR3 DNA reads TGTGCCAGCAGTAGGGGGAGGGAAAAACTGTTTTTT.

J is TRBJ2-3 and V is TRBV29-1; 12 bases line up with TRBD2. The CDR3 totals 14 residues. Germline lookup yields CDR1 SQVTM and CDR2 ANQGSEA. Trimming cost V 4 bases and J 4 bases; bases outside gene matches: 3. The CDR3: CSVALAGGSDTQYF. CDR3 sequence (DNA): TGCAGCGTTGCGCTAGCGGGGGGGTCAGATACGCAGTATTTT.

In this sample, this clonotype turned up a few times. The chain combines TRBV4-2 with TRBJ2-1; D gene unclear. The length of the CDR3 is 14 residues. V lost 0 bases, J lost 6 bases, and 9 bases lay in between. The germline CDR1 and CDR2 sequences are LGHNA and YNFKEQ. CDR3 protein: CASSQDPPLNEQFF. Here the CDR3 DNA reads TGTGCCAGCAGCCAAGATCCTCCTCTCAATGAGCAGTTCTTC.

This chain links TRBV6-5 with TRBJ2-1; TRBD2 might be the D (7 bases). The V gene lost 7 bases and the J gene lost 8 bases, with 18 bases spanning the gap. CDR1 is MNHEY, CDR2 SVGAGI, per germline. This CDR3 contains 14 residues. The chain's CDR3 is CASTQSGGLDEQFF. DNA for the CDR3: TGTGCCAGCACCCAATCCGGGGGGCTGGATGAGCAGTTCTTC.